This T cell receptor (beta chain) comes out of a study of blood T cell repertoires in COVID-19. Measured with immunoSEQ multiplex PCR; TCRdb has only the in-frame clones, and not every one. The top ten clones hold about a sixth of a sample with about 130,000 clones, less than 90% of them seen once. The CDR3 contains 15 residues. CDR1 and CDR2 (germline): LNHDA, SQIVND (reference sequence). J lost 3 bases, V lost 3 bases, and 5 bases had no gene match. Participants reported their clinical history, and cohort assignment relied on those reports. Sequencing input: PBMCs or T cells enriched from blood (not recorded which). The rearrangement links TRBV19 to TRBJ2-1, with 7 bases aligning to TRBD2. The clonotype comes from a young man who had recovered from COVID-19. In DNA, the CDR3 is TGTGCCAGTAGTATTGGGGGGGGATACTACAATGAGCAGTTCTTC. It specifies CASSIGGGYYNEQFF.